What follows are 16 T cell receptor beta chains derived from one specimen sequenced in a study of T cell repertoires in ileal Crohn's disease. Sequencing was performed with immunoSEQ multiplex PCR; in TCRdb, only in-frame clones are kept and a portion is missing. The sample includes some 14,000 clones, about 85% seen only once; the top ten take over 3.5%. The specimen was ileal tissue. All receptors derive from an adult with Crohn's disease.

This clone showed up just a few times. At one end the junction does not follow the germline gene, possibly because of a read error. The rearrangement uses TRBV2 and TRBJ2-6, with 7 bases fitting TRBD1. There are 17 residues in the CDR3. CDR1 SNHLY and CDR2 FYNNEI come from the germline V gene. The CDR3 DNA sequence: TGTGCCAGCAGGGAAGGACAGGCCCGCTCTGGGGCCAACGTCCTGACTTTC. This sequence encodes CASREGQARSGANVLTF.

The rearrangement joins TRBV28 to TRBJ1-5; D is uncertain. V was trimmed by 6 bases and J by 0 bases, leaving 21 bases between them. CDR1 and CDR2 (germline): MDHEN, SYDVKM. This CDR3 is 18 amino acids long. CDR3 coding DNA: TGTGCCAGCAGGATACGTGACGAGGGAATTTATAGCAATCAGCCCCAGCATTTT. Protein: CASRIRDEGIYSNQPQHF.

V is TRBV19 and J is TRBJ2-3; the match to TRBD2 covers 11 bases. Germline V CDR1 and CDR2: LNHDA, SQIVND (reference sequence). Trimming at V came to 5 bases and at J to 0 bases, leaving 7 bases not matched to a gene. The length of the CDR3 is 17 residues. The CDR3 loop reads CASSLRLAGSSTDTQYF. Here the CDR3 DNA reads TGTGCCAGTAGTCTACGACTAGCGGGGAGTAGCACAGATACGCAGTATTTT.

The chain joins TRBV5-5 to TRBJ1-2; D possibly corresponds to TRBD1 (6 bases). Trimming removed 0 bases from V and 4 bases from J, with 10 bases in between. In germline, CDR1 is SGHKS, CDR2 YYEKEE (reference sequence). This CDR3 contains 14 residues. CDR3 protein: CASSLEDRFYGYTF. As DNA, the CDR3 is TGTGCCAGCAGCTTGGAGGACAGATTCTATGGCTACACCTTC.

The chain uses TRBV15 and TRBJ1-5; 9 nucleotides align to TRBD1. The CDR3 has 14 amino acids. V shed 3 bases and J 4 bases; nucleotides not matched to a gene: 1. Germline CDR1 reads LNHNV; CDR2 reads YYDKDF (reference sequence). The CDR3 DNA reads as TGTGCCACCAGCAGGGACAGGGGAAATCAGCCCCAGCATTTT. Translating gives CATSRDRGNQPQHF.

The chain is built from TRBV7-9 and TRBJ2-1; unclear D gene. CDR1 and CDR2 from the germline V gene are SEHNR and FQNEAQ (reference sequence). The CDR3 spans 14 residues. Trimming left V 1 base short and J 10 bases short, with 14 bases between. The CDR3 loop reads CASSLVLQVGEQFF. The CDR3 nucleotides are TGTGCCAGCAGCTTAGTTTTGCAGGTCGGAGAGCAGTTCTTC.

The chain uses TRBV7-2 and TRBJ2-2; D unclear. Germline V lookup: CDR1 SGHTA, CDR2 FQGNSA. V was trimmed by 2 bases and J by 5 bases, leaving 12 bases between them. The CDR3 loop spans 15 amino acids. The CDR3 bases are TGTGCCAGCAGCTTATTAAGTACAGCTACCGGGGAGCTGTTTTTT. Residues: CASSLLSTATGELFF.

This clone was observed a single time. The V and J genes are TRBV7-9 and TRBJ1-2, with D possibly being TRBD1 (6 bases). The CDR3 has 14 residues. Per the germline V gene, CDR1 is SEHNR and CDR2 is FQNEAQ (reference sequence). V lost 4 bases to trimming and J lost 4 bases, with 13 bases between them. In nucleotides, the CDR3 is TGTGCCAGCAGCTCGGCGGGGGGCGCCTATGGCTACACCTTC. Its translation is CASSSAGGAYGYTF.

The rearrangement uses TRBV18 and TRBJ2-2; possibly TRBD2 for D (6 bases). The CDR3 contains 14 residues. Germline V gene sequence: CDR1 KGHSH, CDR2 LQKENI. Trimming removed 3 bases from V and 6 bases from J, with 11 bases in between. The CDR3 region has the DNA TGTGCCAGCTCACCGAGGACTATCCCCGGGGAGCTGTTTTTT. Residues: CASSPRTIPGELFF.

This CDR3 is CATSRRLGAGTGELFF. The CDR3 DNA reads as TGTGCCACCAGCAGACGACTAGGTGCAGGCACCGGGGAGCTGTTTTTT. The V and J genes are TRBV15 and TRBJ2-2; the D gene is possibly TRBD2 (6 bases). Germline lookup yields CDR1 LNHNV and CDR2 YYDKDF (reference sequence). The V end was cut by 2 bases, the J end by 4 bases, with 14 bases between. The CDR3 is 16 residues long.

CDR3 region: CASSGTSGRIRDTQYF. The DNA of the CDR3 is TGTGCCAGCAGTGGGACTAGCGGGAGGATTAGAGATACGCAGTATTTT. This sequence joins TRBV6-1 and TRBJ2-3; 14 bases line up with TRBD2. This CDR3 has 16 amino acids. V shed 4 bases and J 5 bases; nucleotides not matched to a gene: 5. In germline, CDR1 is MNHNS, CDR2 SASEGT.

The CDR3 nucleotides read TGTGCCTGGAGTGTAGACCTCGGGGGGAGGGGTGAAAAACTGTTTTTT. Protein sequence: CAWSVDLGGRGEKLFF. This chain uses TRBV30 with TRBJ1-4, with TRBD1 as a possible D gene (5 bases). Germline V gives CDR1 GTSNPN, CDR2 SVGIG (reference sequence). The CDR3 is 16 residues long. Trimming took off 0 bases at V and 7 bases at J, with 18 bases between the two ends.

The rearrangement links TRBV5-1 to TRBJ2-7, with 8 bases aligning to TRBD1. Germline V CDR1 and CDR2: SGHRS, YFSETQ. This CDR3 has 14 amino acids. Trimming removed 1 base from V and 6 bases from J; junction bases left unmatched: 6. CDR3 sequence reads: CASSLRQGKGEQYF. For the CDR3, the DNA is TGCGCCAGCAGCTTGAGACAGGGGAAGGGCGAGCAGTACTTC.

In this sample, this clone turned up a few times. CDR3 sequence: CASSWENAYEQYF. The DNA for the CDR3 is TGTGCCAGCAGCTGGGAGAACGCCTACGAGCAGTACTTC. This sequence joins TRBV5-5 and TRBJ2-7; D might be TRBD2 (5 bases). There are 13 residues in the CDR3. Germline lookup yields CDR1 SGHKS and CDR2 YYEKEE (reference sequence). The V gene lost 3 bases and the J gene lost 2 bases, with 9 bases spanning the gap.

This chain links TRBV6-5 with TRBJ2-1; D uncertain. The CDR3 covers 11 residues. The germline gives CDR1 MNHEY, CDR2 SVGAGI. The V end lost 3 bases, the J end lost 8 bases, and 5 bases lay between the germline ends. The CDR3 bases are TGTGCCAGCAGTTATCGGGATGAGCAGTTCTTC. Translation gives CASSYRDEQFF.

CDR3 amino acids: CASSLLGYEQYF. In DNA form, the CDR3 reads TGTGCCAGCAGTTTATTGGGCTACGAGCAGTACTTC. The V gene is TRBV27, the J gene TRBJ2-5; D gene unclear. The J call may be incorrect, as the DNA end agrees better with TRBJ2-7. Germline assignment: CDR1 MNHEY and CDR2 SMNVEV (reference sequence). The CDR3 totals 12 residues.